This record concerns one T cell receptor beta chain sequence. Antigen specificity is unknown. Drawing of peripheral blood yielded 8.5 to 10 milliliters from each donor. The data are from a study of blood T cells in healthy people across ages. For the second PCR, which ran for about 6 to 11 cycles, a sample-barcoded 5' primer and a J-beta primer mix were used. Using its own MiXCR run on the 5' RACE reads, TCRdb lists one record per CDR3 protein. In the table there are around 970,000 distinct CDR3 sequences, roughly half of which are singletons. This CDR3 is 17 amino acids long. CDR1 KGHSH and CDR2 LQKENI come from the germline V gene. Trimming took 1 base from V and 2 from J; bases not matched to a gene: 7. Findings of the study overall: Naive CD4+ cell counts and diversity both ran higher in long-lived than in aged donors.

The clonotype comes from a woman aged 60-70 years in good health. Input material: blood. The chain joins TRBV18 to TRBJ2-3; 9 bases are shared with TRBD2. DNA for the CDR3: TGTGCCAGCTCACCACTCGCCAGCGGGAGGCACACAGATACGCAGTATTTT. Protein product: CASSPLASGRHTDTQYF. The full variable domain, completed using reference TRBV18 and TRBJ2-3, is NAGVMQNPRHLVRRRGQEARLRCSPMKGHSHVYWYRQLPEEGLKFMVYLQKENIIDESGMPKERFSAEFPKEGPSILRIQQVVRGDSAAYFCASSPLASGRHTDTQYFGPGTRLTVL.